Sequencing of this TCR beta chain was carried out in a study of blood T cells in healthy people across ages (dated by TCRdb to between 2014 and 2017). About the investigation overall: Template switching captured roughly one uniquely barcoded TCR beta cDNA molecule per two T cells in model experiments. To avoid experimental bias, donors of different ages were distributed randomly across sequencing lanes. The donors were split into four age groups: young (average about 15 years), middle-aged (39), aged (approximately 59) and long-lived (over 75). Using deep sequencing normalized with unique cDNA molecular identifiers, the study measured how TCR beta repertoire diversity changes with age. The study analyzed two additional independent replicas of 1 million unique cDNA reads from the same blood draw for two donors, one aged 18 to 30 and one aged 80 or older. Summary of the overall study and its limitations: Compared with the aged group, more naive CD4+ T cells, fewer expanded clones and increased TCR diversity were shown by the long-lived group, suggesting age selection. Because profiling used bulk unsorted PBMCs, naive and antigen-experienced compartments could not be compared conclusively. Because donor CMV infection status was unknown, age-related changes in expanded clonotypes were potentially confounded. Estimates of total diversity based on one million sequenced T cells were regarded as lower bounds and as underestimates. Observed TCR beta diversity per million T cells fell roughly linearly with age, and a significant reduction was already apparent by age roughly 40. A strong correlation was found between observed TCR beta diversity and the percentage of naive T cells measured by flow cytometry.

This clonotype has only a few counts. Its antigen target is currently unknown. The record has no base qualities; no much larger clone is one base away. Sequences SEHNR (CDR1) and FQNEAQ (CDR2) are obtained from the germline V gene (reference sequence). V gives up 3 bases and J gives up 9 bases, and the segment between their germline ends measures 12 bases. Including cysteine and phenylalanine, the CDR3 has 13 amino acids. Only the CDR3 region is kept as DNA, spanning 39 bases read in frame from base 1. Receptor amplification or capture employed 5' RACE. Sequencing instrument: Illumina HiSeq 2500. A second PCR of about 7 to 12 cycles was run with a J-beta primer mix and a sample-barcoded 5' primer. Each TCR beta cDNA molecule received a unique molecular identifier from a template-switch 5' adaptor carrying 12 random nucleotides. Each sample yielded at least 3 million CDR3-containing paired-end reads. All of the RNA was converted into first-strand cDNA using the Mint cDNA synthesis kit, with a TRBC-specific oligonucleotide serving as the primer. All cDNA was treated with uracil-DNA glycosylase and then went through a first 18-cycle PCR with the universal primers M1SS and BC2_uni_R. As for the original processing: For normalization, 1 million high-quality reads, each with a distinct molecular identifier, were randomly selected from each sample. Instead of being binned into consensus sequences, reads that shared molecular identifiers were thrown out. MiTCR, run with a Q25 quality threshold and the strictest error-elimination algorithm, handled CDR3 identification, clonotype clustering and error correction. A nonparametric unseen species model using Euler transformation provided a lower-bound estimate of total TCR beta diversity. Using fastp trimming at Q25 and MiXCR clonotype assembly, TCRdb reanalyzed the public sequencing data and kept in-frame beta chains. All rows with the same CDR3 protein become a single entry with the most common DNA and genes. TCRdb's processing, not the authors', yielded these V and J calls. This sample comprises approximately 800,000 distinct CDR3 sequences, under 40% of them detected only once. The ten largest clones take up approximately 12% of the sample.

The donors were some 36 Caucasian individuals from Russia, aged roughly 6 to 100 years, who were systemically healthy. Each donor gave ten milliliters of peripheral blood, drawn into EDTA-treated Vacutainer tubes. PBMCs were isolated by Ficoll-Paque density-gradient centrifugation, with at least 6 million obtained per sample. Trizol reagent was used to extract total RNA from PBMCs, with at least 6 micrograms per sample. For every donor, an aliquot of PBMCs went through flow cytometry to measure the percentages of naive CD45RAhigh/CD27high T cells. The chain is assembled from TRBV7-9 and TRBJ1-5, with the D gene not clear enough to name. The specimen sequenced was blood. The TCR sequence derives from a man in his late teens or twenties in good health. The DNA sequence is given as TGTGCCAGCAGCTTGTTCGGGGAGTCGCCCCAGCATTTT. Translated, this is CASSLFGESPQHF.